This TCR beta chain comes out of a study of blood T cell repertoires in COVID-19. Study overall: Specimens from acute and convalescent COVID-19 originated in the United States, Italy and Spain. PBMCs, B-cell-depleted T cells, or T cells were the source of the cDNA or gDNA that made up the material.

Study processing details: Quantification of nucleated cells was approximated via reference gene primer amplification. Produced via immunoSEQ multiplex PCR; TCRdb's table is partial and in-frame only. V and J calls and clone size are as listed in that table; D and trimming were resolved from the DNA. The sample shows about 160,000 clones, around 80% of them seen only once. Between the trimmed V and J ends, which lost 5 bases and 8 bases, there was a span of 13 bases. The germline CDR1 and CDR2 sequences are MNHEY and SMNVEV (reference sequence). The CDR3 loop spans 13 amino acids. The source material was peripheral blood. This clonotype originated in a woman older than 75 with acute or convalescent COVID-19. The chain has TRBV27 and TRBJ2-1; D may be TRBD2 (5 bases). CDR3: CASSPLEEYEQFF. Here the CDR3 DNA reads TGTGCCAGCAGTCCTCTGGAGGAGTATGAGCAGTTCTTC.